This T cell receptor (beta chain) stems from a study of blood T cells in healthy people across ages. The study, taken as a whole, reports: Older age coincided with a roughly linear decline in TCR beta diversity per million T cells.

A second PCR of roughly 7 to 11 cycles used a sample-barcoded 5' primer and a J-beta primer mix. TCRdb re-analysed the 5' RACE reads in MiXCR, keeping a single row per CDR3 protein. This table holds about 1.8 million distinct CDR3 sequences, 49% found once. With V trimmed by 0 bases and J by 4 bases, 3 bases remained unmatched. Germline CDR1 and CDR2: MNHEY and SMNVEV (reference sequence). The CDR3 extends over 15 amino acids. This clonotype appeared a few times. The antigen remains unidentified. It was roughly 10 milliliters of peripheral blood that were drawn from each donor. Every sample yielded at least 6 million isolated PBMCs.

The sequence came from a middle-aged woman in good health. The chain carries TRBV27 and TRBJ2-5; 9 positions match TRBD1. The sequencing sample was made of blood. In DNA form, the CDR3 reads TGTGCCAGCAGTTTATCGGGGACAGGGAGAGAGACCCAGTACTTC. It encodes CASSLSGTGRETQYF.